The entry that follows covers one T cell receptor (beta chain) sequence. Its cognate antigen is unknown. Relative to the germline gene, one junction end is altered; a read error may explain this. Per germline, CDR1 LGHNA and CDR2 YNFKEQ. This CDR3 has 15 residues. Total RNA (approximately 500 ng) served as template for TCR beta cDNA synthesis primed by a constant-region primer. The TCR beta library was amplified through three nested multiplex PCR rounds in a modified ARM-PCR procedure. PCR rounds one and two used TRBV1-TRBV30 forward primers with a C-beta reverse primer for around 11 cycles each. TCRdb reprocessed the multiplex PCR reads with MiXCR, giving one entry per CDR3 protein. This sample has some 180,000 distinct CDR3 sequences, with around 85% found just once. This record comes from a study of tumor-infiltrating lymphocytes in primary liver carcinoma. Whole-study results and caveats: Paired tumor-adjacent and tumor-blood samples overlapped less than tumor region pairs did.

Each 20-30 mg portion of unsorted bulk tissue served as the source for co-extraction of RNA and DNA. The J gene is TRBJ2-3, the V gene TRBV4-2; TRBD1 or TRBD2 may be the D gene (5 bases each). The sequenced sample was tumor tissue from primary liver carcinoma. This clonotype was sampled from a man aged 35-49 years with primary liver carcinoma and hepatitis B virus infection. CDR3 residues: CASSGFEGSTYTQYF. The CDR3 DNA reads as TGTGCTAGCAGCGGTTTTGAGGGGAGCACATATACGCAGTATTTT.